This T cell receptor (beta chain) was recovered during a study of CD8 T cells in Susac syndrome. RNA totalling roughly 0.45 to 1 ug underwent reverse transcription with random hexamers. TCRdb ran MiXCR on the immunoSEQ multiplex PCR reads and lists one entry per CDR3 protein. This table holds about 130,000 distinct CDR3 sequences, about 93% found once. Sequencing of TCR beta was carried out in blood CD8+ and CD4+ T cells. TEMRA cells were FACS-enriched, while CD8+ and CD4+ T cells were negatively isolated. The sample comprised CD4+ T cells from PBMCs. The TCR was taken from a human donor in good health.

CDR3 amino acids: CASSQDPQLNTEAFF. CDR3 DNA sequence: TGCGCCAGCAGCCAAGACCCCCAGTTGAACACTGAAGCTTTCTTT. This chain links TRBV4-1 with TRBJ1-1; the D is unclear. The CDR3 totals 15 residues. The V and J ends lost 0 bases and 0 bases respectively, with 8 bases between them. The germline CDR1 and CDR2 sequences are MGHRA and YSYEKL.